This is a list of T cell receptor beta chains from one sample in a study of blood T cell repertoires in COVID-19. Sequenced by immunoSEQ multiplex PCR; TCRdb stores in-frame clones only, minus some. In the table there are roughly 150,000 clones, around 83% of which are singletons. The source material was peripheral blood. All receptors derive from a man between 65 and 79 years old who had recovered from COVID-19. Both conserved end residues are part of each CDR3. Each record gives: D gene, V gene, clone size, J gene, CDR3 DNA, CDR3 protein. D genes are given only for firm matches. Size is stated for part of the rows, as once, few or many counts, or as a class when the clone is expanded.

D gene: TRBD2
V gene: TRBV5-1
clone size: .
J gene: TRBJ2-1
CDR3 DNA: TGCGCCAGCAGCTTGGCCGGGACTAGCGCATACAATGAGCAGTTCTTC
CDR3 protein: CASSLAGTSAYNEQFF

D gene: .
V gene: TRBV5-4
clone size: .
J gene: TRBJ2-1
CDR3 DNA: TGTGCCAGCAGCCCAACGGGGACTTTCAATGAGCAGTTCTTC
CDR3 protein: CASSPTGTFNEQFF

D gene: .
V gene: TRBV25-1
clone size: .
J gene: TRBJ1-1
CDR3 DNA: TGTGCCAGCACTCTGAGAGGCTATTTGGACACTGAAGCTTTCTTT
CDR3 protein: CASTLRGYLDTEAFF

D gene: .
V gene: TRBV7-8
clone size: .
J gene: TRBJ2-1
CDR3 DNA: TGTGCCAGCAGCTTAGTCACGGGGAATGAGCAGTTCTTC
CDR3 protein: CASSLVTGNEQFF

D gene: .
V gene: TRBV28
clone size: .
J gene: TRBJ2-2
CDR3 DNA: TGTGCCAGCAGTTTGGTTCTAGACACCGGGGAGCTGTTTTTT
CDR3 protein: CASSLVLDTGELFF

D gene: TRBD1
V gene: TRBV24-1
clone size: .
J gene: TRBJ1-5
CDR3 DNA: TGTGCCACCTGGGACAGGGGTCAGCCCCAGCATTTT
CDR3 protein: CATWDRGQPQHF

D gene: TRBD2
V gene: TRBV7-2
clone size: .
J gene: TRBJ2-1
CDR3 DNA: TGTGCCAGCAGCTTAGCAGCGGGAGCCTCCTACAATGAGCAGTTCTTC
CDR3 protein: CASSLAAGASYNEQFF

D gene: TRBD1
V gene: TRBV10-3
clone size: .
J gene: TRBJ2-1
CDR3 DNA: TGTGCCATCAGCCACCAGGGACAGGGTGGCACAGCAGGCTCCTACAATGAGCAGTTCTTC
CDR3 protein: CAISHQGQGGTAGSYNEQFF

D gene: TRBD1
V gene: TRBV7-2
clone size: .
J gene: TRBJ1-1
CDR3 DNA: TGTGCCAGCAGCCGGACAGGGGTGGTCGGCACTGAAGCTTTCTTT
CDR3 protein: CASSRTGVVGTEAFF

D gene: .
V gene: TRBV28
clone size: .
J gene: TRBJ1-1
CDR3 DNA: TGTGCCAGTCTTGAGGTGAACACTGAAGCTTTCTTT
CDR3 protein: CASLEVNTEAFF

D gene: TRBD1
V gene: TRBV7-2
clone size: .
J gene: TRBJ2-7
CDR3 DNA: TGTGCCAGCAGCCCCCGGGACAGGGGCTCCTACGAGCAGTACTTC
CDR3 protein: CASSPRDRGSYEQYF

D gene: TRBD2
V gene: TRBV6-6
clone size: .
J gene: TRBJ2-3
CDR3 DNA: TGTGCCAGCAGCCTACTAGCGGGAGAGGGGAGGGATACGCAGTATTTT
CDR3 protein: CASSLLAGEGRDTQYF

D gene: .
V gene: TRBV5-1
clone size: few
J gene: TRBJ1-1
CDR3 DNA: TGCGCCAGCAGCTTGGCGGGGGGTAACACTGAAGCTTTCTTT
CDR3 protein: CASSLAGGNTEAFF

D gene: .
V gene: TRBV19
clone size: .
J gene: TRBJ2-1
CDR3 DNA: TGTGCCAGTACACGGGAGCTGGGCAATGAGCAGTTCTTC
CDR3 protein: CASTRELGNEQFF

D gene: .
V gene: TRBV5-1
clone size: .
J gene: TRBJ1-6
CDR3 DNA: TGCGCCAGCAGTCTGGGGGCAGGCCCAGGGTCTAATTCACCCCTCCACTTT
CDR3 protein: CASSLGAGPGSNSPLHF